Following are 25 T cell receptor beta chains from one sample sequenced in a study of CXCR3-negative and CXCR3-positive naive CD8 T cells. TRB cDNA libraries were made by UMI-labeled 5' RACE. TCRdb re-called the 5' RACE reads and gives one entry per CDR3 protein, without DNA. The sample includes tens of thousands of distinct CDR3 sequences. Sequencing was done on a sample of naive CXCR3- CD8+ T cells from blood. This sample's subset: CD45RO-CCR7+CD27+CD95- naive CD8+ T cells lacking CXCR3 (TNR3-). The receptors shown here come from a human donor in good health. Some clones in this sample may be carry-over from other donors' samples.

CDR3 residues: CASSLLLAGGETQYF. The chain combines TRBV12-3 or TRBV12-4 with TRBJ2-5; without DNA, the TCRdb call of TRBD2 cannot be checked. There are 15 residues in the CDR3.

The rearrangement links TRBV6-5 to TRBJ2-7; TCRdb returns TRBD2, unconfirmable since there is no DNA. This CDR3 comprises 17 residues. CDR1 MNHEY and CDR2 SVGAGI come from the germline V gene. CDR3 loop: CASSFSIGGGNSYEQYF.

The chain's CDR3 is CASSLLSTGGSETQYF. The chain links TRBV5-1 to TRBJ2-5; TCRdb proposes TRBD1, but this gene call is untestable without DNA. The CDR3 is 16 amino acids. CDR1 SGHRS and CDR2 YFSETQ come from the germline V gene. The full variable domain, with the rest looked up from reference TRBV5-1 and TRBJ2-5, is KAGVTQTPRYLIKTRGQQVTLSCSPISGHRSVSWYQQTPGQGLQFLFEYFSETQRNKGNFPGRFSGRQFSNSRSEMNVSTLELGDSALYLCASSLLSTGGSETQYFGPGTRLLVL.

The V gene is TRBV5-1, the J gene TRBJ2-7; TCRdb proposes TRBD1, but this gene call is untestable without DNA. Germline values: CDR1 SGHRS, CDR2 YFSETQ. The CDR3 extends over 15 amino acids. The CDR3 sequence is CASSGGGTGYDEQYF.

V gene TRBV12-3 or TRBV12-4 combines with J gene TRBJ1-1; TCRdb picks TRBD1, but there is no DNA to check that call. CDR3 size: 13 residues. The CDR3 protein is CASRTGGFTEAFF.

J is TRBJ1-1 and V is TRBV9; TCRdb calls TRBD1, which cannot be checked without DNA. Germline CDR1 is SGDLS and CDR2 is YYNGEE. This CDR3 comprises 15 residues. CDR3 sequence: CASSVQGFEPSEAFF.

The chain carries TRBV29-1 and TRBJ1-2; TCRdb selects TRBD1, and the lack of DNA leaves this call unchecked. The CDR3 is 14 residues long. CDR1 and CDR2 (germline): SQVTM, ANQGSEA. CDR3 loop: CSVEEPGGSYGYTF.

V is TRBV7-3 and J is TRBJ2-3; there is no DNA to check the TCRdb D call of TRBD1. This CDR3 is built from 18 residues. Germline-derived CDR1 and CDR2 are SGHTA and FQGTGA. This CDR3 reads CASSPQLRGTGDGDTQYF.

The chain's CDR3 is CASSAGGDYNEQFF. The genes are TRBV2 and TRBJ2-1; TCRdb's D call, TRBD2, is unchecked because there is no DNA. Germline V CDR1 and CDR2: SNHLY, FYNNEI. There are 14 residues in the CDR3. Full variable domain (rest looked up from reference TRBV2 and TRBJ2-1): EPEVTQTPSHQVTQMGQEVILRCVPISNHLYFYWYRQILGQKVEFLVSFYNNEISEKSEIFDDQFSVERPDGSNFTLKIRSTKLEDSAMYFCASSAGGDYNEQFFGPGTRLTVL.

V is TRBV5-4 and J is TRBJ2-1; TCRdb returns TRBD1, unconfirmable since there is no DNA. This CDR3 has 15 residues. From germline, CDR1 is SGHNT and CDR2 YYREEE (reference sequence). The CDR3: CASSLGTGVYNEQFF. The whole variable domain, filled in from reference TRBV5-4 and TRBJ2-1, reads ETGVTQSPTHLIKTRGQQVTLRCSSQSGHNTVSWYQQALGQGPQFIFQYYREEENGRGNFPPRFSGLQFPNYSSELNVNALELDDSALYLCASSLGTGVYNEQFFGPGTRLTVL.

The genes are TRBV21-1 and TRBJ1-1; TCRdb designates TRBD1, a call that cannot be tested without DNA. TRBV21-1 is flagged as a pseudogene. CDR3 length: 17 residues. CDR3 loop: CASSKKVREGLSTEAFF.

The J gene is TRBJ2-5, the V gene TRBV20-1; lacking DNA, the TRBD1 call made by TCRdb goes unchecked. This CDR3 contains 14 residues. The germline CDR1 and CDR2 sequences are DFQATT and SNEGSKA (reference sequence). CDR3 in amino acids: CSASLDRSQETQYF.

This sequence joins TRBV27 and TRBJ2-7. The V gene's germline CDR1 is MNHEY and CDR2 SMNVEV (reference sequence). The CDR3 sequence is 13 residues long. The CDR3 protein is CASSVHSSYEQYF.

The rearrangement joins TRBV29-1 to TRBJ1-2; there is no DNA to check the TCRdb D call of TRBD1. This CDR3 contains 12 residues. The germline gives CDR1 SQVTM, CDR2 ANQGSEA. CDR3 sequence reads: CSVRTGDRGYTF.

The chain is built from TRBV4-1 and TRBJ1-1. The CDR3 contains 16 residues. CDR1 and CDR2 from the germline V gene are MGHRA and YSYEKL. The CDR3 is CASSLDLFDGNTEAFF.

The chain carries TRBV12-3 or TRBV12-4 and TRBJ2-3; there is no DNA to check the TCRdb D call of TRBD1. The CDR3 runs to 11 residues. The chain's CDR3 is CASTLGHGRNF.

This rearrangement joins TRBV20-1 to TRBJ2-7; the TCRdb D gene call, TRBD1, has no DNA to confirm it. The CDR3 is 15 amino acids. Germline-derived CDR1 and CDR2 are DFQATT and SNEGSKA (reference sequence). The CDR3 reads CSARDRESYLNEQYF.

This chain uses TRBV20-1 with TRBJ2-7. There are 13 residues in the CDR3. Germline values: CDR1 DFQATT, CDR2 SNEGSKA (reference sequence). The CDR3 spells CSARDRRTYEQYF.

The J gene is TRBJ2-1, the V gene TRBV29-1. Germline CDR1 SQVTM, CDR2 ANQGSEA. CDR3 length equals 12 residues. The chain's CDR3 is CSVGGGRNEQFF.

The rearrangement joins TRBV11-2 to TRBJ2-3. The CDR3 is 16 amino acids. Germline values: CDR1 SGHAT, CDR2 FQNNGV. The CDR3 region is CASSLDFQESTDTQYF.

The chain couples TRBV20-1 to TRBJ2-2; TCRdb's D call, TRBD1, is unchecked because there is no DNA. Germline lookup yields CDR1 DFQATT and CDR2 SNEGSKA (reference sequence). The CDR3 has 14 amino acids. The CDR3 spells CSVTRDANTGELFF.

The chain combines TRBV29-1 with TRBJ2-1; TCRdb's D gene call, TRBD2, goes unchecked for lack of DNA. CDR1 SQVTM and CDR2 ANQGSEA come from the germline V gene. This CDR3 region has 18 residues. The CDR3 protein is CSVGPALIAGGPNNEQFF.

This chain joins TRBV12-5 and TRBJ1-5. CDR3 size: 18 residues. The V gene's germline CDR1 is LGHNT and CDR2 FRNRAP. This chain's CDR3 is CASGLVRKGNWGNQPQHF.

V is TRBV4-1 and J is TRBJ1-1; TCRdb's assignment of TRBD1 cannot be checked, as there is no DNA. The CDR3 spans 17 residues. The germline V gene has CDR1 MGHRA and CDR2 YSYEKL. The CDR3 sequence is CASSQDPQGMGFTEAFF.

The chain carries TRBV15 and TRBJ2-3; TCRdb gives TRBD2 as the D gene, but with no DNA this cannot be confirmed. This CDR3 region has 17 residues. Germline CDR1 LNHNV, CDR2 YYDKDF (reference sequence). This chain's CDR3 is CATSRDRGTAGTDTQYF.